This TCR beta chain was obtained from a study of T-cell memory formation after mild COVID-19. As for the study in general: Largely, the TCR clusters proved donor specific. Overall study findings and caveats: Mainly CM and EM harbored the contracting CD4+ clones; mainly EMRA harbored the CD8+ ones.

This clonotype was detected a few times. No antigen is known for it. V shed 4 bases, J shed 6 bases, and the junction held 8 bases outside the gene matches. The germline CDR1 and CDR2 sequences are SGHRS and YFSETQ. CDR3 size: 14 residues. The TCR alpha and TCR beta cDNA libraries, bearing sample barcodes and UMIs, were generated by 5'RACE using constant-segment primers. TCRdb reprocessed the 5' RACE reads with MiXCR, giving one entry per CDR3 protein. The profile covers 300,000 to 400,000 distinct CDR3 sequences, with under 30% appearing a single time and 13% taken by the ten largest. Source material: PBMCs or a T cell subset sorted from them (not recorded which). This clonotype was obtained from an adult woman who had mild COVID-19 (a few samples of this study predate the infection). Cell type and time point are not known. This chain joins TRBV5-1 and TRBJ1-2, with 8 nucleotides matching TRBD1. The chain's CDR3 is CASSDSDRVDGYTF. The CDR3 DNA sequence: TGCGCCAGCAGCGATTCGGACAGGGTAGATGGCTACACCTTC. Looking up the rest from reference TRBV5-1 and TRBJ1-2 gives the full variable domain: KAGVTQTPRYLIKTRGQQVTLSCSPISGHRSVSWYQQTPGQGLQFLFEYFSETQRNKGNFPGRFSGRQFSNSRSEMNVSTLELGDSALYLCASSDSDRVDGYTFGSGTRLTVV.